Below, one T cell receptor beta chain is given with its context. This sample was taken from a study of blood T cell repertoires in COVID-19. About the research overall: Specimens from acute and convalescent COVID-19 originated in the United States, Italy and Spain. PBMCs, B-cell-depleted T cells, or T cells were the source of the cDNA or gDNA that made up the material.

The CDR3 sequence is 14 residues long. The germline gives CDR1 LGHDT, CDR2 YNNKEL (reference sequence). V shed 1 base and J shed 5 bases, with 9 bases lying between them. In the authors' methods: Scientists estimated how many nucleated cells there were by amplifying reference gene primers. The data were produced by immunoSEQ multiplex PCR, yet TCRdb's version contains in-frame clones alone and is incomplete. The V and J calls and clone size are taken from that table; D and trimming were inferred from the DNA. The data contain about 200,000 clones, about nine tenths of them singletons. The chain carries TRBV3-1 (or the pseudogene TRBV3-2) and TRBJ2-4, with D tentatively TRBD1 (5 bases). This TCR derives from a man between 18 and 35 years old with active or convalescent COVID-19. The sequencing sample was made of peripheral blood. DNA for the CDR3: TGTGCCAGCAGCCAAGGGGGCGGTGAAAACATTCAGTACTTC. Protein product: CASSQGGGENIQYF.